This T cell receptor (beta chain) came from a study of vaccination and CD4 T cells after COVID-19. This sample's treatment: roughly 10-day PBMC culture with coronavirus spike peptide pools or control peptides (ViraFEST assay). Pre-COVID-19 pandemic sampling (2011-2018) yielded the unexposed donor's CD4+ T cells. Before TCRs were sequenced, ViraFEST expanded antigen-specific T cells with peptide pools. CDR3 length equals 14 residues. The germline V gene encodes CDR1 SGHNT and CDR2 YYREEE (reference sequence). V lost 4 bases and J lost 0, with 8 bases in between. Oncomine TCR Beta short-read sequencing was applied to DNA from cultured CD4+ T cells. Once CD4+ T cells had been cultured, genomic DNA was extracted from them. Each CDR3 protein gets one entry after TCRdb re-called the PCR reads with MiXCR. This sample carries over 9,500 distinct CDR3 sequences, around 37% of them seen once, and the ten largest clones take roughly 8%.

Only a few counts were recorded for this clonotype. Antigen specificity is unknown. This TCR was recovered from a human donor in good health. Sequencing was carried out using CD4+ T cells from blood, cultured in vitro. This chain uses TRBV5-4 with TRBJ2-1, with D uncertain. CDR3 nucleotide sequence: TGTGCCAGCAGCCTGCCGGGCTCCTACAATGAGCAGTTCTTC. Amino acids: CASSLPGSYNEQFF.